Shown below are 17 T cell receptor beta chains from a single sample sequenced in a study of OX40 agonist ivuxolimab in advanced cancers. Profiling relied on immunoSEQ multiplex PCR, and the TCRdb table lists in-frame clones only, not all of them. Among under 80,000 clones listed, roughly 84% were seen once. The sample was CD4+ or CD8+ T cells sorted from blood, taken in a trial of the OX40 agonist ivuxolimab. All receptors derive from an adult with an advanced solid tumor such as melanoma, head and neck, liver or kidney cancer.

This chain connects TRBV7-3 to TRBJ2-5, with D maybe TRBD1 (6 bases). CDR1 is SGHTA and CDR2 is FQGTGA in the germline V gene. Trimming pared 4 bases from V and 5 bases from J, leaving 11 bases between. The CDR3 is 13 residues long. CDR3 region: CASSSMTGETQYF. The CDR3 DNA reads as TGTGCCAGCAGCTCTATGACAGGCGAGACCCAGTACTTC.

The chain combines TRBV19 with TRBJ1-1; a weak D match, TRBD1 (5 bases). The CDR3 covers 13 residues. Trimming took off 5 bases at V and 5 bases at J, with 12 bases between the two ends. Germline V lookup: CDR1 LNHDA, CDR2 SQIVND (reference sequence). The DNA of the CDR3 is TGTGCCAGTAGTGACCTGGGGGGAACTGAAGCTTTCTTT. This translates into CASSDLGGTEAFF.

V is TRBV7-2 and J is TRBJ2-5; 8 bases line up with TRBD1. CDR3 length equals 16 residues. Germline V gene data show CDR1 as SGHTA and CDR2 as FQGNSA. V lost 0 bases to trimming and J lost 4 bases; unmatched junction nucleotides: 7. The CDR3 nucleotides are TGTGCCAGCAGCTTAGCGCAGGGGGCGCTATCAGAGACCCAGTACTTC. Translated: CASSLAQGALSETQYF. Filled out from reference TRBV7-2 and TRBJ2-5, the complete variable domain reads GAGVSQSPSNKVTEKGKDVELRCDPISGHTALYWYRQSLGQGLEFLIYFQGNSAPDKSGLPSDRFSAERTGGSVSTLTIQRTQQEDSAVYLCASSLAQGALSETQYFGPGTRLLVL.

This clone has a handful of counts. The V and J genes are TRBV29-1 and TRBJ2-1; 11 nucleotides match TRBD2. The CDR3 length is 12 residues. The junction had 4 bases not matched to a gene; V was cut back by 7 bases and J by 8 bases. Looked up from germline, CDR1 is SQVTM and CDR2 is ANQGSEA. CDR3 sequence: CSGIAGGDEQFF. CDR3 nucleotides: TGCAGCGGCATAGCGGGGGGGGATGAGCAGTTCTTC.

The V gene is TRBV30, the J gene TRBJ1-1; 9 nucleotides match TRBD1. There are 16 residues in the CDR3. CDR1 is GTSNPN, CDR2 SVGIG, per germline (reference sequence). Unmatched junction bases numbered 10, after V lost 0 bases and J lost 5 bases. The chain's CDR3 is CAWSVQGAGVTTEAFF. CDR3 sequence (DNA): TGTGCCTGGAGTGTACAGGGGGCGGGGGTAACGACTGAAGCTTTCTTT.

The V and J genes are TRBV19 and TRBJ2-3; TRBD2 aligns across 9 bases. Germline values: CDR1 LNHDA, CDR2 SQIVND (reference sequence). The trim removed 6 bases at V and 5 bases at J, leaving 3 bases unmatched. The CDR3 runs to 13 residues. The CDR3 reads CASRERGEDTQYF. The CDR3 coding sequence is TGTGCCAGTAGGGAGCGGGGGGAAGATACGCAGTATTTT.

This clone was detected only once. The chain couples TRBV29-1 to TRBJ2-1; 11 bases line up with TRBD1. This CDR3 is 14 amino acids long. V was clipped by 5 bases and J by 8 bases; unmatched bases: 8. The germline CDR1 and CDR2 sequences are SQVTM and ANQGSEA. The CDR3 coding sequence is TGCAGCGTTATACGGACAGGGGGCCGGTATGAGCAGTTCTTC. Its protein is CSVIRTGGRYEQFF.

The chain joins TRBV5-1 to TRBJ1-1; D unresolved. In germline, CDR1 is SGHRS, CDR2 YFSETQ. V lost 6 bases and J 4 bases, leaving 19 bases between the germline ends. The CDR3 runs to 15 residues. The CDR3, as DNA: TGCGCCAGCACCCCTGACGGCCAGAGGCCCACTGAAGCTTTCTTT. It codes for CASTPDGQRPTEAFF.

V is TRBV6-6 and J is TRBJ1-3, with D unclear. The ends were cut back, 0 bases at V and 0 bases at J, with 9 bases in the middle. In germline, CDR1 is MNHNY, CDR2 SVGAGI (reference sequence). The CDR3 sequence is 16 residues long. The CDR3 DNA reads TGTGCCAGCAGTTACTCCGCAGTTCGCTCTGGAAACACCATATATTTT. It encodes CASSYSAVRSGNTIYF.

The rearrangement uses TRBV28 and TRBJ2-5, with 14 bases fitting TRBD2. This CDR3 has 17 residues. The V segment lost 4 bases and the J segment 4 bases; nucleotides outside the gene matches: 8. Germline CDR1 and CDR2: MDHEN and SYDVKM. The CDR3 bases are TGTGCCAGCAGTTCCACTTCCGGGACTAGCGGGGGAGAGACCCAGTACTTC. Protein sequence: CASSSTSGTSGGETQYF.

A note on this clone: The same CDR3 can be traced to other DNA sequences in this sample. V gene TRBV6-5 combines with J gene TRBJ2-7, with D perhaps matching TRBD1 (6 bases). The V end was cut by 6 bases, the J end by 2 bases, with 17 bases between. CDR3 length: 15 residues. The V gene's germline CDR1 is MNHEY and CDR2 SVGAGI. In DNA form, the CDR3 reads TGTGCCAGCAGAATAAACCGGGACAAGACCTACGAGCAGTACTTC. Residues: CASRINRDKTYEQYF.

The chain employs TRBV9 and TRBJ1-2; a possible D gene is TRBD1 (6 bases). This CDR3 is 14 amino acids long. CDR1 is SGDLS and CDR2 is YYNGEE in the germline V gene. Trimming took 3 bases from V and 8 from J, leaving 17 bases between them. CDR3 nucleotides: TGTGCCAGCAGCGCTAGCCGGGGGCTAGGGGGCTACACCTTC. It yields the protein CASSASRGLGGYTF.

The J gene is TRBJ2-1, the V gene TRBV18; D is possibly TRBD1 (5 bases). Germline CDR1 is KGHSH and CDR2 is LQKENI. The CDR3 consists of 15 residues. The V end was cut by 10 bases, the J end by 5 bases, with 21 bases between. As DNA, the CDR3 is TGTGCCACCCGAGCTCGACAGAATGATAACAATGAGCAGTTCTTC. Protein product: CATRARQNDNNEQFF.

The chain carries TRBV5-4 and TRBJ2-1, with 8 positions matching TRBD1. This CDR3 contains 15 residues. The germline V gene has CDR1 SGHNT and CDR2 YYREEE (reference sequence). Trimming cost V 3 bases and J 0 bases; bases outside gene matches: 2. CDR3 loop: CASSSTGGSYNEQFF. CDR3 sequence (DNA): TGTGCCAGCAGCTCTACAGGGGGCTCCTACAATGAGCAGTTCTTC.

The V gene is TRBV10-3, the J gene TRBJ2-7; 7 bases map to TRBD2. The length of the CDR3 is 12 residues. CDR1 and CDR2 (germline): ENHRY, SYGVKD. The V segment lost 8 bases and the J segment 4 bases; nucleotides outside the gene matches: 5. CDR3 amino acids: CAIGSSGYEQYF. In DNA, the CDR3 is TGTGCCATCGGGTCTAGCGGATACGAGCAGTACTTC.

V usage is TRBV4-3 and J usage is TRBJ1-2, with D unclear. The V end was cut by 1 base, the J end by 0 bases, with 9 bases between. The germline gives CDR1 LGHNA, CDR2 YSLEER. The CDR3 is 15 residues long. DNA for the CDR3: TGCGCCAGCAGCCAAGCTCCGAATACTAACTATGGCTACACCTTC. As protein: CASSQAPNTNYGYTF.

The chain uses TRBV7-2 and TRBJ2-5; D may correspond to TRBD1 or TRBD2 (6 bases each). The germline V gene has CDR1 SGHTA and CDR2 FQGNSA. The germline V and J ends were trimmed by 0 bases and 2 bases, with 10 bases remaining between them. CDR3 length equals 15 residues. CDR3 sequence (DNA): TGTGCCAGCAGCTTAGCGGGAGGACAGCAAGAGACCCAGTACTTC. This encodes CASSLAGGQQETQYF.